Below, one T cell receptor (beta chain) is given with its context. What it binds is unknown. These data come from a study of T cell responses to AZD1222 COVID-19 vaccine. The data were produced by immunoSEQ multiplex PCR, yet TCRdb's version contains in-frame clones alone and is incomplete. The sample shows more than 95,000 clones, roughly 90% of them seen only once. Investigators merged groups given second doses at roughly 4 or roughly 12 weeks. Overall study results and limits: The donor cohort was predominantly white British with a female majority, and clonal diversity may have been underestimated.

J was trimmed by 5 bases and V by 5 bases; bases with no gene match: 12. The CDR3 covers 16 residues. In germline, CDR1 is LGHDT, CDR2 YNNKEL (reference sequence). The V call is TRBV3-1 (or the pseudogene TRBV3-2), the J call TRBJ2-3, with 8 nucleotides matching TRBD2. The TCR sequence derives from an adult who received the AZD1222 COVID-19 vaccine. The sequencing used peripheral blood, collected 28 days after the second AZD1222 dose. This chain's CDR3 is CASSVPGTRFLDTQYF. The CDR3 nucleotides are TGTGCCAGCAGCGTCCCCGGGACTAGATTCTTAGATACGCAGTATTTT.